This is a list of T cell receptor beta chains from one sample in a study of CD8 T cells in ankylosing spondylitis. A single record per CDR3 protein comes from TCRdb applying MiXCR to the 5' RACE reads. This sample has 150,000 to 200,000 distinct CDR3 sequences, with 18% found just once. Source material: blood, either unsorted or a sorted T cell fraction (not recorded which). The receptors here all came from a male donor with ankylosing spondylitis or in good health (not recorded which). Each CDR3 is given with its conserved first and last residue. A D gene is named only where the DNA matches it firmly. For some rows the clone size is stated as once, few or many, or as a class when expanded; others skip it.

d_gene: NA; v_gene: TRBV5-1; abundance: few; j_gene: TRBJ2-3; CDR3nt: TGCGCCAGCAGCTTGGTTTCCGACCCGACAGATACGCAGTATTTT; CDR3aa: CASSLVSDPTDTQYF
d_gene: TRBD1; v_gene: TRBV12-3/TRBV12-4; abundance: few; j_gene: TRBJ1-5; CDR3nt: TGTGCCAGCAGGACCCGACAGGGAAGCAATCAGCCCCAGCATTTT; CDR3aa: CASRTRQGSNQPQHF
d_gene: NA; v_gene: TRBV30; abundance: few; j_gene: TRBJ2-1; CDR3nt: TGTGCCTCCGGAAGAGAAAATTCGGGTAATGAGCAGTTCTTC; CDR3aa: CASGRENSGNEQFF
d_gene: TRBD2; v_gene: TRBV20-1; abundance: few; j_gene: TRBJ2-3; CDR3nt: TGCAGTGCGCAGACTAGCGGGGTCTTAGATACGCAGTATTTT; CDR3aa: CSAQTSGVLDTQYF
d_gene: TRBD2; v_gene: TRBV5-1; abundance: many; j_gene: TRBJ2-3; CDR3nt: TGCGCCAGCAGCTTGATTAGCGGGAGCAGCGATACGCAGTATTTT; CDR3aa: CASSLISGSSDTQYF
d_gene: NA; v_gene: TRBV7-4; abundance: few; j_gene: TRBJ2-7; CDR3nt: TGTGCCAGCAGCTTACTATTGGAGGGATCCTACGAGCAGTACTTC; CDR3aa: CASSLLLEGSYEQYF
d_gene: NA; v_gene: TRBV29-1; abundance: NA; j_gene: TRBJ1-1; CDR3nt: TGCAGCGTTGAGGGACACAAGAACACTGAAGCTTTCTTT; CDR3aa: CSVEGHKNTEAFF
d_gene: NA; v_gene: TRBV5-6; abundance: NA; j_gene: TRBJ2-7; CDR3nt: TGTGCCAGCAGCTTGCGGGGGACATACGAGCAGTACTTC; CDR3aa: CASSLRGTYEQYF
d_gene: NA; v_gene: TRBV20-1; abundance: many; j_gene: TRBJ1-5; CDR3nt: TGCAGTGGCAGAGCCGGGGATCAGCCCCAGCATTTT; CDR3aa: CSGRAGDQPQHF
d_gene: NA; v_gene: TRBV20-1; abundance: NA; j_gene: TRBJ2-2; CDR3nt: TGCAGTGCTAGAGATTCGGGCAGGCCAGCCGCCGGGGAGCTGTTTTTT; CDR3aa: CSARDSGRPAAGELFF
d_gene: TRBD2; v_gene: TRBV5-1; abundance: many; j_gene: TRBJ2-3; CDR3nt: TGCGCCAGCAGCTTGGACGGGAGGGCCGAAGATACGCAGTATTTT; CDR3aa: CASSLDGRAEDTQYF
d_gene: NA; v_gene: TRBV30; abundance: NA; j_gene: TRBJ1-2; CDR3nt: TGTGCCTGGAGCGGGCGTGAGTTCGGCGGCTACACCTTC; CDR3aa: CAWSGREFGGYTF
d_gene: TRBD1; v_gene: TRBV5-1; abundance: many; j_gene: TRBJ2-3; CDR3nt: TGCGCCAGCAGCAGAGGGGGCTACACAGATACGCAGTATTTT; CDR3aa: CASSRGGYTDTQYF
d_gene: TRBD2; v_gene: TRBV12-3/TRBV12-4; abundance: many; j_gene: TRBJ2-5; CDR3nt: TGTGCCAGCAGGATGGGACTAGCGGGAGTAGAGACCCAGTACTTC; CDR3aa: CASRMGLAGVETQYF
d_gene: NA; v_gene: TRBV7-2; abundance: few; j_gene: TRBJ1-3; CDR3nt: TGTGCCAGCAGCTTCCAGATCACAGGATCCTCTGGAAACACCATATATTTT; CDR3aa: CASSFQITGSSGNTIYF
d_gene: TRBD1; v_gene: TRBV20-1; abundance: many; j_gene: TRBJ2-7; CDR3nt: TGCAGTGCTAGTTTAGGGGGCTTGGGAGATGAGCAGTACTTC; CDR3aa: CSASLGGLGDEQYF
d_gene: NA; v_gene: TRBV20-1; abundance: many; j_gene: TRBJ2-1; CDR3nt: TGCAGTGCAGGGGTCTGGAGGAACTCCTACAATGAGCAGTTCTTC; CDR3aa: CSAGVWRNSYNEQFF
d_gene: NA; v_gene: TRBV9; abundance: NA; j_gene: TRBJ2-3; CDR3nt: TGTGCCAGCAGCGTAGAGACATACCCAGATACGCAGTATTTT; CDR3aa: CASSVETYPDTQYF
d_gene: NA; v_gene: TRBV5-1; abundance: NA; j_gene: TRBJ1-1; CDR3nt: TGCGCCAGCAGCCCCCCGGGGGGGCGGGAAGCTTTCTTT; CDR3aa: CASSPPGGREAFF
d_gene: NA; v_gene: TRBV12-3/TRBV12-4; abundance: many; j_gene: TRBJ2-7; CDR3nt: TGTGCCAGCAGCTACCTCGCGACCTACGAGCAGTACTTC; CDR3aa: CASSYLATYEQYF
d_gene: TRBD1; v_gene: TRBV3-1; abundance: many; j_gene: TRBJ1-1; CDR3nt: TGTGCCAGCAGCCAGGATCTACGGGACAGGGGGCGTTGGACTGAAGCTTTCTTT; CDR3aa: CASSQDLRDRGRWTEAFF
d_gene: TRBD2; v_gene: TRBV18; abundance: few; j_gene: TRBJ2-1; CDR3nt: TGTGCCAGCTCACCGACGGTAGTAGCGGGAGCCTACAATGAGCAGTTCTTC; CDR3aa: CASSPTVVAGAYNEQFF
d_gene: NA; v_gene: TRBV20-1; abundance: NA; j_gene: TRBJ2-4; CDR3nt: TGCAGTGCTAGCCCAGGAGTTAACAAAAACATTCAGTACTTC; CDR3aa: CSASPGVNKNIQYF
d_gene: NA; v_gene: TRBV7-9; abundance: few; j_gene: TRBJ2-1; CDR3nt: TGTGCCAGCAGCTATCATGAGCAGTTCTTC; CDR3aa: CASSYHEQFF
d_gene: NA; v_gene: TRBV5-1; abundance: many; j_gene: TRBJ2-1; CDR3nt: TGCGCCAGCAGCTTGGCTTCCAGGGGCAATGAGCAGTTCTTC; CDR3aa: CASSLASRGNEQFF
d_gene: NA; v_gene: TRBV20-1; abundance: NA; j_gene: TRBJ1-6; CDR3nt: TGCAGTGCTAGAGCCGGGACCTCTAATTCACCCCTCCACTTT; CDR3aa: CSARAGTSNSPLHF
d_gene: NA; v_gene: TRBV7-6; abundance: NA; j_gene: TRBJ1-3; CDR3nt: TGTGCCAGCAGCCCCCTCGGGGGAAACACCATATATTTT; CDR3aa: CASSPLGGNTIYF
d_gene: NA; v_gene: TRBV6-5; abundance: many; j_gene: TRBJ2-3; CDR3nt: TGTGCCAGCAGTTACGGGCAGAGCACAGATACGCAGTATTTT; CDR3aa: CASSYGQSTDTQYF
d_gene: NA; v_gene: TRBV20-1; abundance: many; j_gene: TRBJ1-3; CDR3nt: TGCAGTGCTGCCATGAGTTTACGGGGAACTGGAAACACCATATATTTT; CDR3aa: CSAAMSLRGTGNTIYF
d_gene: NA; v_gene: TRBV20-1; abundance: NA; j_gene: TRBJ2-1; CDR3nt: TGCAGTGCTAGAGACCCAGTGGTTTTCCGTGAGCAGTTCTTC; CDR3aa: CSARDPVVFREQFF
d_gene: TRBD1; v_gene: TRBV10-3; abundance: few; j_gene: TRBJ2-7; CDR3nt: TGTGCCACCTTTGACAGGGACGCTTCCTACGAGCAGTACTTC; CDR3aa: CATFDRDASYEQYF
d_gene: TRBD1; v_gene: TRBV3-1; abundance: few; j_gene: TRBJ1-1; CDR3nt: TGTGCCAGCAGAGAATTGGACAGGCCGAACACTGAAGCTTTCTTT; CDR3aa: CASRELDRPNTEAFF
d_gene: NA; v_gene: TRBV5-1; abundance: many; j_gene: TRBJ2-3; CDR3nt: TGCGCCAGCAGCGCGGAGGGACACAGCACAGATACGCAGTATTTT; CDR3aa: CASSAEGHSTDTQYF
d_gene: NA; v_gene: TRBV7-9; abundance: few; j_gene: TRBJ1-4; CDR3nt: TGTGCCAGCAGCTTACGGAATGAAAAACTGTTTTTT; CDR3aa: CASSLRNEKLFF
d_gene: NA; v_gene: TRBV7-8; abundance: many; j_gene: TRBJ2-1; CDR3nt: TGTGCCAGCAGCCCCCGGTTGAGCTCCTACAATGAGCAGTTCTTC; CDR3aa: CASSPRLSSYNEQFF
d_gene: TRBD1; v_gene: TRBV20-1; abundance: many; j_gene: TRBJ2-1; CDR3nt: TGCAGTGCTCCTAGACAGGGGGCGCGGTACAATGAGCAGTTCTTC; CDR3aa: CSAPRQGARYNEQFF
d_gene: TRBD2; v_gene: TRBV2; abundance: NA; j_gene: TRBJ2-1; CDR3nt: TGTGCCAGCAGTGAAGCGCGGCTAGCGGGAAGGGGTGAGCAGTTCTTC; CDR3aa: CASSEARLAGRGEQFF
d_gene: TRBD1; v_gene: TRBV25-1; abundance: NA; j_gene: TRBJ1-1; CDR3nt: TGTGCCAGCAGGGGGACAGGGGGTGGCACTGAAGCTTTCTTT; CDR3aa: CASRGTGGGTEAFF
d_gene: NA; v_gene: TRBV9; abundance: many; j_gene: TRBJ1-3; CDR3nt: TGTGCCAGCTCCCTTCGAGGGGACCATGGAAACACCATATATTTT; CDR3aa: CASSLRGDHGNTIYF
d_gene: TRBD2; v_gene: TRBV28; abundance: NA; j_gene: TRBJ2-5; CDR3nt: TGTGCCAGCAGGCGGGAGGGCCGTGAGACCCAGTACTTC; CDR3aa: CASRREGRETQYF
d_gene: NA; v_gene: TRBV3-1; abundance: many; j_gene: TRBJ2-1; CDR3nt: TGTGCCAGCAGCCAAGGCGCGCGGGGTTACAATGAGCAGTTCTTC; CDR3aa: CASSQGARGYNEQFF
d_gene: TRBD2; v_gene: TRBV29-1; abundance: NA; j_gene: TRBJ2-2; CDR3nt: TGCAGCGTATCAGTACTAGCGGGAGTCGGCACCGGGGAGCTGTTTTTT; CDR3aa: CSVSVLAGVGTGELFF
d_gene: NA; v_gene: TRBV6-6; abundance: NA; j_gene: TRBJ1-1; CDR3nt: TGTGCGAGCACCGGGGCGCTGACTGAAGCTTTCTTT; CDR3aa: CASTGALTEAFF
d_gene: NA; v_gene: TRBV20-1; abundance: many; j_gene: TRBJ1-6; CDR3nt: TGCAGTGCTAGAGATCCCTCGGGGGGCGGCCTTGATTCACCCCTCCACTTT; CDR3aa: CSARDPSGGGLDSPLHF
d_gene: TRBD2; v_gene: TRBV12-5; abundance: NA; j_gene: TRBJ2-5; CDR3nt: TGTGCTAGTGGTTTGGGACTAGCGGGAATGGAGACCCAGTACTTC; CDR3aa: CASGLGLAGMETQYF
d_gene: NA; v_gene: TRBV5-5; abundance: many; j_gene: TRBJ1-2; CDR3nt: TGTGCCAGCAGCTTGGGGACTGCAAAATATGGCTACACCTTC; CDR3aa: CASSLGTAKYGYTF
d_gene: TRBD2; v_gene: TRBV10-1; abundance: many; j_gene: TRBJ2-4; CDR3nt: TGCGCCAGCAGCGGCTGGGCGGGAGGGCCAACCATTCAGTACTTC; CDR3aa: CASSGWAGGPTIQYF